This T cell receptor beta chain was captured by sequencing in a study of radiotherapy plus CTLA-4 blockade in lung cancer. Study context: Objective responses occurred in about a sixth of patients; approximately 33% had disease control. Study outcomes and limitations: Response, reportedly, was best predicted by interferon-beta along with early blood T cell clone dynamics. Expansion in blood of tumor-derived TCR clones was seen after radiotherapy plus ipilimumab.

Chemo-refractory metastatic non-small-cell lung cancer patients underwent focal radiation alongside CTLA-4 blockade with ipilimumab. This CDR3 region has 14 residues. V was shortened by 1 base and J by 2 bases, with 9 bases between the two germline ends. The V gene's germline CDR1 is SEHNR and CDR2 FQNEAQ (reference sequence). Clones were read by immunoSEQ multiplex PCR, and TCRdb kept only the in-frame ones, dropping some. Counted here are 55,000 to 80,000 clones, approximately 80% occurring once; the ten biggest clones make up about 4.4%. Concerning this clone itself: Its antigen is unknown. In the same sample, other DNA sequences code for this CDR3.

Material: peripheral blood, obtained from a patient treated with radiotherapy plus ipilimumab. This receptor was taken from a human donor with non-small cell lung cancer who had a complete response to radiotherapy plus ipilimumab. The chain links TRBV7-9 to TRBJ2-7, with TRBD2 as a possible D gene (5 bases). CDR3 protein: CASSLGGGPYEQYV. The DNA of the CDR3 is TGTGCCAGCAGCTTAGGTGGAGGACCCTACGAGCAGTACGTC.